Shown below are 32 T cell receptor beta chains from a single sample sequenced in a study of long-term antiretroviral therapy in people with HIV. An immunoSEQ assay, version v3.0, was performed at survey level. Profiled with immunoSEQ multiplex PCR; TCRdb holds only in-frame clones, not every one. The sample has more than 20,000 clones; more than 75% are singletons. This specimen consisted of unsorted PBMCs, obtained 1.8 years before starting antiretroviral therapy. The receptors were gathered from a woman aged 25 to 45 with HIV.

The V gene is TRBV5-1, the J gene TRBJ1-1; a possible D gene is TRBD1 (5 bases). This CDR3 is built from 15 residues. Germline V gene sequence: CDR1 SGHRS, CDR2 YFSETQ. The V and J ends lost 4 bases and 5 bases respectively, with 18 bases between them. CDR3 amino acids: CASSLNGGSGTEAFF. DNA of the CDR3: TGCGCCAGCAGCCTAAACGGGGGGTCCGGGACTGAAGCTTTCTTT.

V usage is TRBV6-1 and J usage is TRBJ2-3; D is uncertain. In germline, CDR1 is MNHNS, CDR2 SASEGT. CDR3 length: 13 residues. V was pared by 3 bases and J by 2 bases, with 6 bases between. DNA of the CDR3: TGTGCCAGCAGTGAGGCCTTCACAGATACGCAGTATTTT. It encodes CASSEAFTDTQYF.

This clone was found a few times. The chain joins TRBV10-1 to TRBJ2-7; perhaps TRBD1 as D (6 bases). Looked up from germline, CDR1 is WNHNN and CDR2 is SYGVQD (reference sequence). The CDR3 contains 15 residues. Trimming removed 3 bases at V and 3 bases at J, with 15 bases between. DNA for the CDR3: TGCGCCAGCAGTGAAGGGAGACAGGACCACTACGAGCAGTACGTC. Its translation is CASSEGRQDHYEQYV.

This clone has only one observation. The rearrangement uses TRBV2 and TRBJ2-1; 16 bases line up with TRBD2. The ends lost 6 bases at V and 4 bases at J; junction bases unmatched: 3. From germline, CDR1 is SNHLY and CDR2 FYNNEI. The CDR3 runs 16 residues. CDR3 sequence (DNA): TGTGCCAGCAGCTCGGGACTAGCGGGGGGGTACAATGAGCAGTTCTTC. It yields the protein CASSSGLAGGYNEQFF.

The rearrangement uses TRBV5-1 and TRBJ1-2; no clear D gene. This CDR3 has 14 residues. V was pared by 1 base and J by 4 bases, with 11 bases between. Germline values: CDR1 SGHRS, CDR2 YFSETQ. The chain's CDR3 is CASSLIPVSYGYTF. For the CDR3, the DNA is TGCGCCAGCAGCTTGATCCCGGTTAGCTATGGCTACACCTTC. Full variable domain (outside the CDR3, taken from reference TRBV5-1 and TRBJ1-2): KAGVTQTPRYLIKTRGQQVTLSCSPISGHRSVSWYQQTPGQGLQFLFEYFSETQRNKGNFPGRFSGRQFSNSRSEMNVSTLELGDSALYLCASSLIPVSYGYTFGSGTRLTVV.

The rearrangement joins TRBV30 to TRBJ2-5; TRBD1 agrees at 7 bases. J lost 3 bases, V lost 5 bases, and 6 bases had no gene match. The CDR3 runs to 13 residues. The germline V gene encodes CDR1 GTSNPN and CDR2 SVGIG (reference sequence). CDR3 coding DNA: TGTGCCTGGGAGACAGGGCAAAAAGAGACCCAGTACTTC. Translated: CAWETGQKETQYF.

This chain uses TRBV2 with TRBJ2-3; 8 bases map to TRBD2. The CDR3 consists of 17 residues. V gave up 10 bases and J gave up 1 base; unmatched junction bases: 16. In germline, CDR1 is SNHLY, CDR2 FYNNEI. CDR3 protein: CATKDGGGKDRTDTQYF. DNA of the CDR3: TGTGCCACCAAAGACGGGGGGGGGAAGGATCGCACAGATACGCAGTATTTT.

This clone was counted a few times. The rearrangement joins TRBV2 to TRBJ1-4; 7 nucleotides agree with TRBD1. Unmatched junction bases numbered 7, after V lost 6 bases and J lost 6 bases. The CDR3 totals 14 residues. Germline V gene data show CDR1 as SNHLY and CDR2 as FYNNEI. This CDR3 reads CASRDRVGDEKLFF. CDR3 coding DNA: TGTGCCAGCAGAGACAGGGTAGGGGATGAAAAACTGTTTTTT.

The CDR3 coding sequence is TGTGCCGGGGGGCAGGGTGGCCAAGAGACCCAGTACTTC. It specifies CAGGQGGQETQYF. The rearrangement joins TRBV7-9 to TRBJ2-5; D may match TRBD1 or TRBD2 (6 bases each). The ends were cut back, 11 bases at V and 1 base at J, with 14 bases in the middle. Per the germline V gene, CDR1 is SEHNR and CDR2 is FQNEAQ (reference sequence). This CDR3 contains 13 residues.

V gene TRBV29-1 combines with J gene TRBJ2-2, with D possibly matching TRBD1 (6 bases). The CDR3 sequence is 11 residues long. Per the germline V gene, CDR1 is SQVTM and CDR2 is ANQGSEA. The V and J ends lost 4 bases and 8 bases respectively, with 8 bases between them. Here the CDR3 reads CSVGRGGELFF. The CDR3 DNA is TGCAGCGTTGGAAGGGGGGGGGAGCTGTTTTTT.

The CDR3 DNA reads TGTGCCAGCTCACCACAGACGACGGGGGGGGAGCTGTTTTTT. Its translation is CASSPQTTGGELFF. The J gene is TRBJ2-2, the V gene TRBV18; possibly TRBD2 for D (5 bases). Trimming removed 1 base from V and 8 bases from J, with 11 bases in between. The CDR3 loop spans 14 amino acids. Germline loops: CDR1 KGHSH, CDR2 LQKENI. Full variable domain (rest looked up from reference TRBV18 and TRBJ2-2): NAGVMQNPRHLVRRRGQEARLRCSPMKGHSHVYWYRQLPEEGLKFMVYLQKENIIDESGMPKERFSAEFPKEGPSILRIQQVVRGDSAAYFCASSPQTTGGELFFGEGSRLTVL.

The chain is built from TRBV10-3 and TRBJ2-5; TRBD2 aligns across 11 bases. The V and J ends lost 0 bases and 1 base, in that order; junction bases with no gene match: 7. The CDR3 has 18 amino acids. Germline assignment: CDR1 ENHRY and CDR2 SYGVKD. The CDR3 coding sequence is TGTGCCATCAGTGAGTCTGGAGGGGGACTAGCGGCCCAAGAGACCCAGTACTTC. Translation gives CAISESGGGLAAQETQYF.

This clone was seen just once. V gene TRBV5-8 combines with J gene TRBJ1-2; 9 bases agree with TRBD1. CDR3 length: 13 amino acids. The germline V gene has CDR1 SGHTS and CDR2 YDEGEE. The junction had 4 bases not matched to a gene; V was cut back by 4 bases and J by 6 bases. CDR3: CASSTGTGNGYTF. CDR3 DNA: TGTGCCAGCAGCACCGGGACAGGGAATGGCTACACCTTC.

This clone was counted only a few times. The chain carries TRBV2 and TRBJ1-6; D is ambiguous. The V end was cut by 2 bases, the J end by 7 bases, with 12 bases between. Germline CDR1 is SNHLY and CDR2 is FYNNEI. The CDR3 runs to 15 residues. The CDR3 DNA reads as TGTGCCAGCAGTGAACAAGGATTTACGAATTCACCCCTCCACTTT. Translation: CASSEQGFTNSPLHF.

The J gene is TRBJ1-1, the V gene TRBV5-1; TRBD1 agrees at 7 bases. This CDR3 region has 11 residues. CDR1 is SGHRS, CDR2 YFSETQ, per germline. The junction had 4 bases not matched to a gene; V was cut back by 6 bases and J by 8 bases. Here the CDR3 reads CASKMDREAFF. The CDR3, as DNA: TGCGCCAGCAAGATGGACAGGGAAGCTTTCTTT.

DNA for the CDR3: TGCGCCAGCAGCTTGGTAGCAGCTACGAACACTGAAGCTTTCTTT. Its translation is CASSLVAATNTEAFF. The chain recombines TRBV5-1 with TRBJ1-1; D gene uncertain. The CDR3 is 15 residues long. Trimming took 0 bases from V and 1 from J, leaving 10 bases between them. Germline V gene data show CDR1 as SGHRS and CDR2 as YFSETQ.

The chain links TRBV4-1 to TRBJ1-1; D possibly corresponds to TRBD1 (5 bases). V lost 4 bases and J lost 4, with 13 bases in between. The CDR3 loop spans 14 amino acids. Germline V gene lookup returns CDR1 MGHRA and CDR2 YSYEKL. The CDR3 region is CASSRRELSTEAFF. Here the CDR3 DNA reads TGCGCCAGCAGCCGCAGGGAGTTGAGCACTGAAGCTTTCTTT.

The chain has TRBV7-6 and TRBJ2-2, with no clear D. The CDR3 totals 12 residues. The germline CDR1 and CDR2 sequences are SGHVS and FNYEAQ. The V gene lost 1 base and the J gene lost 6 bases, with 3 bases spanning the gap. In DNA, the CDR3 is TGTGCCAGCAGCTTAGGGCCCGGGGAGCTGTTTTTT. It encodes CASSLGPGELFF.

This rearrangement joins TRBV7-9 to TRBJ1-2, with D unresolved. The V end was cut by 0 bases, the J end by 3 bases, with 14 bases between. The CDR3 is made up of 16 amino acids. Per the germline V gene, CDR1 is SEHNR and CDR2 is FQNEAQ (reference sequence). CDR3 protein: CASSLALGVKDYGYTF. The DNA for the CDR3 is TGTGCCAGCAGCTTAGCGCTCGGGGTTAAAGACTATGGCTACACCTTC. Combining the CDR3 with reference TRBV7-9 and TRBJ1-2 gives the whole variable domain DTGVSQNPRHKITKRGQNVTFRCDPISEHNRLYWYRQTLGQGPEFLTYFQNEAQLEKSRLLSDRFSAERPKGSFSTLEIQRTEQGDSAMYLCASSLALGVKDYGYTFGSGTRLTVV.

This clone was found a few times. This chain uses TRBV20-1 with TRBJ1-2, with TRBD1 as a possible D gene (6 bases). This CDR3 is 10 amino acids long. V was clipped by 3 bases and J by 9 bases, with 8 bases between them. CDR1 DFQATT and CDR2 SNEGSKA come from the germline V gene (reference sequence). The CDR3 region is CSASRGSYTF. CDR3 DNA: TGCAGTGCTAGCAGGGGAAGCTACACCTTC.

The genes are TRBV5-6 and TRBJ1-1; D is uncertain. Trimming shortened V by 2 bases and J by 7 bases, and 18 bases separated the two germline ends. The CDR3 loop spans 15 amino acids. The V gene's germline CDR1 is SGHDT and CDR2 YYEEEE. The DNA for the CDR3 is TGTGCCAGCAGCTTAGCTAGGGCCCCCCTTTTTGAAGCTTTCTTT. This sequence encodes CASSLARAPLFEAFF.

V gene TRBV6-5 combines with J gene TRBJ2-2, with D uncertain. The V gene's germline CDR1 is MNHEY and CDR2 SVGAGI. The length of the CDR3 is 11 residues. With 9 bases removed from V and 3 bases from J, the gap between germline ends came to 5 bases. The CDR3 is CASVHTGELFF. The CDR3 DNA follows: TGTGCCAGTGTTCACACCGGGGAGCTGTTTTTT.

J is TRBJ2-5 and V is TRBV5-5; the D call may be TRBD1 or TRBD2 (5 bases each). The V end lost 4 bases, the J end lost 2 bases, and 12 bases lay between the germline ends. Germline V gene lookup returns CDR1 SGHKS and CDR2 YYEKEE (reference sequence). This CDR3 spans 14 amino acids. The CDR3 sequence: CASSPRDPQETQYF. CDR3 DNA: TGTGCCAGCAGCCCTCGGGACCCTCAAGAGACCCAGTACTTC. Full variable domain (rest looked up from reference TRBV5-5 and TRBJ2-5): DAGVTQSPTHLIKTRGQQVTLRCSPISGHKSVSWYQQVLGQGPQFIFQYYEKEERGRGNFPDRFSARQFPNYSSELNVNALLLGDSALYLCASSPRDPQETQYFGPGTRLLVL.

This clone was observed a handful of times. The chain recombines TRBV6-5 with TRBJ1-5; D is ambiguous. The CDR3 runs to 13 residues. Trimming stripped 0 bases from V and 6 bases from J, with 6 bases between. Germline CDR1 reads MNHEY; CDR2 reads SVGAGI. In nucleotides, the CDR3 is TGTGCCAGCAGTTACTCGGGTAGTCAGCCCCAGCATTTT. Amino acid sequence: CASSYSGSQPQHF.

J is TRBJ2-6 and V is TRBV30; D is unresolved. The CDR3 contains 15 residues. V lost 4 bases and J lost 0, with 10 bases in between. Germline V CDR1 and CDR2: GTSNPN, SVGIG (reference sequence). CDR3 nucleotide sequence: TGTGCCTGGACAGAAAATAGCTCTGGGGCCAACGTCCTGACTTTC. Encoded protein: CAWTENSSGANVLTF.

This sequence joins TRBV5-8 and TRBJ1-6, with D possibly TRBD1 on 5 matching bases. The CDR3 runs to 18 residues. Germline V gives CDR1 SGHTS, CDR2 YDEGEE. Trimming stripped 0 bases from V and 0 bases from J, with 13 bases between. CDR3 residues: CASSLAPPGSSYNSPLHF. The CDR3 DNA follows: TGTGCCAGCAGCTTGGCACCCCCAGGGAGCTCCTATAATTCACCCCTCCACTTT.

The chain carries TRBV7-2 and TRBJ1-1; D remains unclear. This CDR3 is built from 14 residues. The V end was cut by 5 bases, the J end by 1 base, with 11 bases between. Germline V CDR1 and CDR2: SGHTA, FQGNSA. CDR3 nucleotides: TGTGCCAGCAGCCCGATACTCCGGAACACTGAAGCTTTCTTT. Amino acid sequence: CASSPILRNTEAFF. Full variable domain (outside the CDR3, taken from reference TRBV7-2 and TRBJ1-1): GAGVSQSPSNKVTEKGKDVELRCDPISGHTALYWYRQSLGQGLEFLIYFQGNSAPDKSGLPSDRFSAERTGGSVSTLTIQRTQQEDSAVYLCASSPILRNTEAFFGQGTRLTVV.

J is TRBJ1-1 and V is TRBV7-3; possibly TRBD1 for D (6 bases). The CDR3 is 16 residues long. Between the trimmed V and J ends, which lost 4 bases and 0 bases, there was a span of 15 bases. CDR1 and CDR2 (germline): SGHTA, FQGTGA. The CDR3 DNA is TGTGCCAGCAGCTCCCCGGTGGGGGGCTTGAACACTGAAGCTTTCTTT. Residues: CASSSPVGGLNTEAFF.

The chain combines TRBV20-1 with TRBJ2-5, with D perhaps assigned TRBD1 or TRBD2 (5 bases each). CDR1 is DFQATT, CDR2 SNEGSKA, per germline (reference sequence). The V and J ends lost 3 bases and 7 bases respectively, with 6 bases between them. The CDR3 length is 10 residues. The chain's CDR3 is CSASGGTQYF. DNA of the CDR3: TGCAGTGCTAGTGGGGGGACCCAGTACTTC.

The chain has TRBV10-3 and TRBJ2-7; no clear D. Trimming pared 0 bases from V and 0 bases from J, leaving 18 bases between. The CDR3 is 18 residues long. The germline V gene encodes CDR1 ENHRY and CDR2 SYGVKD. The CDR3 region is CAISESGSLPYSSYEQYF. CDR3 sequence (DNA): TGTGCCATCAGTGAGTCCGGTTCACTTCCCTATAGCTCCTACGAGCAGTACTTC.

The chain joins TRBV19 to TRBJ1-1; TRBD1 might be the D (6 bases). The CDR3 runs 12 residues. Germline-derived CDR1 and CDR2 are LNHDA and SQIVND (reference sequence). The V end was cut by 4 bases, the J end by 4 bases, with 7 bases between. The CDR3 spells CASSKGGTEAFF. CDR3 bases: TGTGCCAGTAGTAAAGGGGGCACTGAAGCTTTCTTT.

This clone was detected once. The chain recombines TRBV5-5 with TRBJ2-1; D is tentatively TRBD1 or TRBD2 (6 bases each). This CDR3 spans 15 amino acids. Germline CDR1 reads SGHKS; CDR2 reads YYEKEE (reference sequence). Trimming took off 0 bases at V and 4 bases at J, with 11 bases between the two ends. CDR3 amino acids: CASSLAGATYNEQFF. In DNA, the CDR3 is TGTGCCAGCAGCTTGGCGGGGGCTACTTACAATGAGCAGTTCTTC.